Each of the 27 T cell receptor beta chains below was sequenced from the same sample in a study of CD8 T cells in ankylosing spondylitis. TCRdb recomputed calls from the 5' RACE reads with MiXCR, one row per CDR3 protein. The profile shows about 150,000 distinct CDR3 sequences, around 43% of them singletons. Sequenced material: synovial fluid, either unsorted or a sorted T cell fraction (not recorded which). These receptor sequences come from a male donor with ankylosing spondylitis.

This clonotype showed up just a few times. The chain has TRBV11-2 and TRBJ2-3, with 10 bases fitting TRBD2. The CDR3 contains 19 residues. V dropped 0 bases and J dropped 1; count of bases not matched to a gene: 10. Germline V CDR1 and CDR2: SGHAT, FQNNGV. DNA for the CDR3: TGTGCCAGCAGCTTAGATCAGCGGGGGGGCCGGGCTGGCACAGATACGCAGTATTTT. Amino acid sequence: CASSLDQRGGRAGTDTQYF.

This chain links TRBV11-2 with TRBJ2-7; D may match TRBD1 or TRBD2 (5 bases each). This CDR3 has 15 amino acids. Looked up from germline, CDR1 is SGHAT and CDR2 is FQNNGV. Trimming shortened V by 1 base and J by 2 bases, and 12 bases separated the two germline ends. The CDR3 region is CASSLVGGQPYEQYF. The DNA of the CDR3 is TGTGCCAGCAGCTTAGTTGGGGGTCAGCCCTACGAGCAGTACTTC.

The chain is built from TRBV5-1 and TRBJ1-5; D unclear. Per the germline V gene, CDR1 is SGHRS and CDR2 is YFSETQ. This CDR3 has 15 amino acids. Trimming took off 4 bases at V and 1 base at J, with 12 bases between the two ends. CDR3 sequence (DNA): TGCGCCAGCAGCGAGGGTGTAACAAGCAATCAGCCCCAGCATTTT. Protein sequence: CASSEGVTSNQPQHF. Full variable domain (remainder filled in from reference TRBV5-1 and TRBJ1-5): KAGVTQTPRYLIKTRGQQVTLSCSPISGHRSVSWYQQTPGQGLQFLFEYFSETQRNKGNFPGRFSGRQFSNSRSEMNVSTLELGDSALYLCASSEGVTSNQPQHFGDGTRLSIL.

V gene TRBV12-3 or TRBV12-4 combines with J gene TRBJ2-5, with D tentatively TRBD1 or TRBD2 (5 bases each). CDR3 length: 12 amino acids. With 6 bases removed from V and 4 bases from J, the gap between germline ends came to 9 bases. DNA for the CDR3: TGTGCCAGCAGACGGGGACGAGAGACCCAGTACTTC. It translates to CASRRGRETQYF.

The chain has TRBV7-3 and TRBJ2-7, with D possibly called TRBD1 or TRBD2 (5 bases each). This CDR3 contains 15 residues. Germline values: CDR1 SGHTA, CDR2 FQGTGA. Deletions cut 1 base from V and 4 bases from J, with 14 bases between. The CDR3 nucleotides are TGTGCCAGCAGCTTAAGGGCAGGGAGTCGGTACGAGCAGTACTTC. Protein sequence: CASSLRAGSRYEQYF.

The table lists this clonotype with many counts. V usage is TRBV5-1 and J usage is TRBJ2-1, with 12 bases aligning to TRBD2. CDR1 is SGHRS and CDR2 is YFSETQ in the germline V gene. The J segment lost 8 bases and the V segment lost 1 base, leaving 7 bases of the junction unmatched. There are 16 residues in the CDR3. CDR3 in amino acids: CASSLPSGGGLDEQFF. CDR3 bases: TGCGCCAGCAGCTTGCCTAGCGGGGGGGGGCTTGATGAGCAGTTCTTC. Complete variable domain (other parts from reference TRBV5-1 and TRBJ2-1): KAGVTQTPRYLIKTRGQQVTLSCSPISGHRSVSWYQQTPGQGLQFLFEYFSETQRNKGNFPGRFSGRQFSNSRSEMNVSTLELGDSALYLCASSLPSGGGLDEQFFGPGTRLTVL.

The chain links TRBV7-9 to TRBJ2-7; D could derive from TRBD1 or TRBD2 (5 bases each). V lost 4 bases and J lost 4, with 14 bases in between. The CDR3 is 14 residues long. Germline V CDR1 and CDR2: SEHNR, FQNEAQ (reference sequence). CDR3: CASSSIFEGYEQYF. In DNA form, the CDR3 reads TGTGCCAGCAGCTCCATTTTTGAGGGGTACGAGCAGTACTTC.

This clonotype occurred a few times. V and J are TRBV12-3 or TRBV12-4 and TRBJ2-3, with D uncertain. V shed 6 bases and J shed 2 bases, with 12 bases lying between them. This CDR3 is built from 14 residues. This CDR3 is CASRTTELTDTQYF. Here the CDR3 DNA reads TGTGCCAGCAGAACTACCGAACTCACAGATACGCAGTATTTT.

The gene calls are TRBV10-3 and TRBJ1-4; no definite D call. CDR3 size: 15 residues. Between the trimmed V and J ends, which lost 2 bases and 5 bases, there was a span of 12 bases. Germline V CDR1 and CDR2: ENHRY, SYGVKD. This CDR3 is CAISEPRARNEKLFF. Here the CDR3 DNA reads TGTGCCATCAGTGAGCCTCGGGCCAGAAATGAAAAACTGTTTTTT.

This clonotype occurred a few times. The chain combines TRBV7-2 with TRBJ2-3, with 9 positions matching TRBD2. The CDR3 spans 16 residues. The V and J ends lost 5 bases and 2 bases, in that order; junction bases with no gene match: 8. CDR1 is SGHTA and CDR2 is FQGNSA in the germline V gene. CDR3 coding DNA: TGTGCCAGCAGCCTAGGGACTAGCCCCTACACAGATACGCAGTATTTT. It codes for CASSLGTSPYTDTQYF.

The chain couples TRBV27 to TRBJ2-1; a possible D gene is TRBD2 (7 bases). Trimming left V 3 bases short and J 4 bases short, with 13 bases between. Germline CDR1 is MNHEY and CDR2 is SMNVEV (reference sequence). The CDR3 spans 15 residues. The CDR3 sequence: CASSFSSGTYNEQFF. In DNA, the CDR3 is TGTGCCAGCAGTTTTTCCAGCGGGACATACAATGAGCAGTTCTTC.

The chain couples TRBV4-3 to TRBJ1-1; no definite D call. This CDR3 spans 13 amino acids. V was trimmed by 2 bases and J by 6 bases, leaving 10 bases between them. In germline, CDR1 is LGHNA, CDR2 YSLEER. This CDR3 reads CASSQNSWAEAFF. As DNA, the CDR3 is TGCGCCAGCAGCCAAAACTCATGGGCTGAAGCTTTCTTT.

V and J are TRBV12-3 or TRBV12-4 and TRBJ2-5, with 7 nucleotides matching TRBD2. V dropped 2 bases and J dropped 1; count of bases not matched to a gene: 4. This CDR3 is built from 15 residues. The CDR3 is CASSLLAVPQETQYF. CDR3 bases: TGTGCCAGCAGTTTACTAGCGGTACCCCAAGAGACCCAGTACTTC.

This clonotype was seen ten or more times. CDR3 DNA sequence: TGTGCCAGCAGCTTCGTCAGGGGCGAAGTGAGCCTTGGGCCCTACGAGCAGTACTTC. The encoded protein is CASSFVRGEVSLGPYEQYF. V gene TRBV11-1 combines with J gene TRBJ2-7; TRBD1 is a possible D gene (6 bases). Between the trimmed V and J ends, which lost 3 bases and 2 bases, there was a span of 26 bases. The CDR3 contains 19 residues. Per germline, CDR1 SGHAT and CDR2 FQDESV (reference sequence).

The CDR3 spells CASNPVGGLHYEQYF. The CDR3 DNA follows: TGTGCCAGCAACCCAGTCGGGGGGCTGCACTACGAGCAGTACTTC. The chain employs TRBV2 and TRBJ2-7; a weak D match, TRBD2 (7 bases). Germline V CDR1 and CDR2: SNHLY, FYNNEI. The V gene lost 7 bases and the J gene lost 3 bases, with 19 bases spanning the gap. The CDR3 is 15 residues long.

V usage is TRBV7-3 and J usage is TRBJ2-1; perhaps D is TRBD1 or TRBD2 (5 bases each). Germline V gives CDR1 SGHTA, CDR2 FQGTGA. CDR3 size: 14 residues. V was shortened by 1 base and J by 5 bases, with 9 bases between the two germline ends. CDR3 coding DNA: TGTGCCAGCAGCTTAATGGGGGTCCACAATGAGCAGTTCTTC. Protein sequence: CASSLMGVHNEQFF.

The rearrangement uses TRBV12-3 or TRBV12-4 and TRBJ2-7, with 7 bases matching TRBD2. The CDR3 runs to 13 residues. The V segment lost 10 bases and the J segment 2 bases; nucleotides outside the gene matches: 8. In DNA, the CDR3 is TGTGCCACCACAGCGGGAAACCCCTACGAGCAGTACTTC. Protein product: CATTAGNPYEQYF.

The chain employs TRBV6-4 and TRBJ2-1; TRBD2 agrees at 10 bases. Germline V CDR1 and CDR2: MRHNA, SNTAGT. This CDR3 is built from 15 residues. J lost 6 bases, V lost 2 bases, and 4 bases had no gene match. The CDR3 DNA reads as TGTGCCAGCAGTGACGGAGCGGGGGGGCCCAATGAGCAGTTCTTC. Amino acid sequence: CASSDGAGGPNEQFF.

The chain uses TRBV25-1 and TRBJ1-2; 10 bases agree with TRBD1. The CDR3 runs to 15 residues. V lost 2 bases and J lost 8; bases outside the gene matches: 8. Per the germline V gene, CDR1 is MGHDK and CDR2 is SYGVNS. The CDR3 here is CASSEGETGGWGYTF. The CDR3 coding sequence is TGTGCCAGCAGTGAAGGAGAGACAGGGGGCTGGGGCTACACCTTC.

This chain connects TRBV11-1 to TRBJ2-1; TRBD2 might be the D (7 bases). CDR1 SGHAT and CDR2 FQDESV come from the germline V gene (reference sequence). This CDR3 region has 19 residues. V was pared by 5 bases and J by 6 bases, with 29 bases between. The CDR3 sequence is CASSPSWAGGGPLFNEQFF. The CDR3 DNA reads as TGTGCCAGCAGCCCGTCATGGGCGGGCGGGGGCCCTCTATTCAATGAGCAGTTCTTC.

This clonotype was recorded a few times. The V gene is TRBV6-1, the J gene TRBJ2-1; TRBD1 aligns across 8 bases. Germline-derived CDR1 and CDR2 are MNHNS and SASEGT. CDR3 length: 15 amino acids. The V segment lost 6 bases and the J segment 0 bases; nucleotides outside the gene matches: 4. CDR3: CASSPTGDSYNEQFF. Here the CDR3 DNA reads TGTGCCAGCAGCCCGACAGGGGACTCCTACAATGAGCAGTTCTTC.

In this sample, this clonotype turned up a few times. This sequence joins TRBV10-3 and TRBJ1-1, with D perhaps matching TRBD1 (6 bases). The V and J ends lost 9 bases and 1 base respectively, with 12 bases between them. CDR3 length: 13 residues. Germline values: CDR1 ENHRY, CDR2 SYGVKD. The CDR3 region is CAIQQGGNTEAFF. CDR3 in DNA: TGTGCCATTCAACAGGGCGGGAACACTGAAGCTTTCTTT.

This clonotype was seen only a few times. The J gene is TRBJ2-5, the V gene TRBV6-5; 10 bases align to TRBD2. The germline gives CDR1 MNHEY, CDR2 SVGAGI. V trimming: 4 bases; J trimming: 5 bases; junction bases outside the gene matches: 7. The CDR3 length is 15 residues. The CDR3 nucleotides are TGTGCCAGCAGTTCCACCGCTAGCGGGAGTGAGACCCAGTACTTC. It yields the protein CASSSTASGSETQYF.

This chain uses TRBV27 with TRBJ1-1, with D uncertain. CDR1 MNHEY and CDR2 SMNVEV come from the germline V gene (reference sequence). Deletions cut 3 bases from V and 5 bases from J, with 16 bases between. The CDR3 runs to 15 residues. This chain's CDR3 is CASSLLSSGRTEAFF. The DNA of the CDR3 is TGTGCCAGCAGTTTGTTATCGTCGGGGAGGACTGAAGCTTTCTTT.

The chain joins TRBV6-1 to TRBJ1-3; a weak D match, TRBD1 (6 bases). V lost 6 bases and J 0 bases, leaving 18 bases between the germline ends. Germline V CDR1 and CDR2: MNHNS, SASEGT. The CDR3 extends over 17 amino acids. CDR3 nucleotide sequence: TGTGCCAGCAGCCTAATGGCCACAGGGCACTCTGGAAACACCATATATTTT. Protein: CASSLMATGHSGNTIYF.

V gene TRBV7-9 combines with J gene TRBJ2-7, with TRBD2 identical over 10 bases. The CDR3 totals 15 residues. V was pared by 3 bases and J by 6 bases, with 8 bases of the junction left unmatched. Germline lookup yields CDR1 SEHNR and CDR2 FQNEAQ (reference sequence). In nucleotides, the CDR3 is TGTGCCAGCAGCTTCGCTAGCGGGAGAATCTCCGAGCAGTACTTC. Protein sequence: CASSFASGRISEQYF.

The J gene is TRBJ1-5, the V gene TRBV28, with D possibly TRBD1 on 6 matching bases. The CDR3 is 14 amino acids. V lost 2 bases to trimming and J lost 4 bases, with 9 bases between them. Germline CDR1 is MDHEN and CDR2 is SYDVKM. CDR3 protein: CASSLRQGNQPQHF. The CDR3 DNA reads TGTGCCAGCAGTTTAAGGCAGGGGAATCAGCCCCAGCATTTT.